This is a list of T cell receptor beta chains from one sample in a study of T-cell memory formation after mild COVID-19. TCRdb re-derived calls from the 5' RACE reads in MiXCR, one entry per CDR3 protein. The sample records 300,000 to 400,000 distinct CDR3 sequences, 15% to 20% being singletons. Sequencing was performed on PBMCs or a T cell subset sorted from them (not recorded which). All receptors come from a man younger than 35 who had mild COVID-19 (a few samples of this study predate the infection). Cell type and time point are not known. CDR3s include the opening cysteine and the closing phenylalanine or tryptophan. D genes are given only for firm matches. Clone sizes are given selectively: once, few, many, or a class where the clone is expanded.

-,TRBJ2-5,TRBV3-1,-,CASSQQGGSETQYF,TGTGCCAGCAGCCAACAGGGTGGATCCGAGACCCAGTACTTC
TRBD2,TRBJ2-2,TRBV7-7,few,CASSPFPGLARELFF,TGTGCTAGCAGCCCATTTCCGGGACTAGCTAGGGAGCTGTTTTTT
TRBD1,TRBJ1-1,TRBV5-1,few,CASSLGTTGTEAFF,TGCGCCAGCAGCTTGGGGACGACAGGGACTGAAGCTTTCTTT
-,TRBJ2-2,TRBV28,-,CASSPDKDNTGELFF,TGTGCCAGCAGCCCCGACAAGGATAACACCGGGGAGCTGTTTTTT
TRBD2,TRBJ2-1,TRBV12-3/TRBV12-4,many,CASSFSGGLNEQFF,TGTGCCAGCAGTTTCAGCGGGGGTCTAAATGAGCAGTTCTTC
TRBD1,TRBJ1-1,TRBV24-1,-,CATRGDRNTEAFF,TGTGCCACCAGAGGGGACAGAAACACTGAAGCTTTCTTT
-,TRBJ2-2,TRBV18,-,CASSPLQASGELFF,TGTGCCAGCTCACCTCTCCAGGCGAGCGGGGAGCTGTTTTTT
-,TRBJ2-5,TRBV7-2,-,CASSLDSPRGTQYF,TGTGCCAGCAGCTTGGACAGCCCACGGGGGACCCAGTACTTC
TRBD2,TRBJ2-2,TRBV12-3/TRBV12-4,many,CASSLRLLRGAPGTGELFF,TGTGCCAGCAGTTTAAGATTGTTGCGGGGGGCCCCTGGGACCGGGGAGCTGTTTTTT
-,TRBJ2-3,TRBV11-2,-,CASSLGAGTRSTDTQYF,TGTGCCAGCAGCTTAGGGGCGGGGACCCGTAGCACAGATACGCAGTATTTT
TRBD2,TRBJ2-7,TRBV5-5,many,CASERTSAEKYEQYF,TGTGCCAGCGAAAGGACTAGCGCCGAAAAATACGAGCAGTACTTC
-,TRBJ2-2,TRBV6-6,-,CASSRSKGSGELFF,TGTGCCAGCAGCCGAAGTAAGGGATCCGGGGAGCTGTTTTTT
-,TRBJ1-5,TRBV20-1,-,CSARAFGQPQHF,TGCAGTGCTAGGGCCTTCGGGCAGCCCCAGCATTTT
-,TRBJ2-1,TRBV4-3,-,CASSQDTDYEQFF,TGCGCCAGCAGCCAAGATACGGACTATGAGCAGTTCTTC
-,TRBJ1-1,TRBV6-6,few,CASSPREGWTEAFF,TGTGCCAGCAGTCCCCGGGAGGGTTGGACTGAAGCTTTCTTT
TRBD1,TRBJ2-7,TRBV12-3/TRBV12-4,few,CASSGRDRSYYEQYF,TGTGCCAGCAGTGGCCGGGACAGGTCCTATTACGAGCAGTACTTC
-,TRBJ2-1,TRBV7-8,-,CASSYLIGLEQFF,TGTGCCAGCAGCTATCTCATAGGCCTAGAGCAGTTCTTC
TRBD1,TRBJ2-6,TRBV9,-,CASSDLPGQGASGANVLTF,TGTGCCAGCAGCGATTTACCGGGACAGGGGGCCAGTGGGGCCAACGTCCTGACTTTC
-,TRBJ1-1,TRBV6-5,-,CASSYSEGDTEAFF,TGTGCCAGCAGTTACTCTGAGGGGGACACTGAAGCTTTCTTT
-,TRBJ2-1,TRBV29-1,-,CSVSPEQFF,TGCAGCGTGTCTCCAGAGCAGTTCTTC
TRBD1,TRBJ1-6,TRBV12-3/TRBV12-4,few,CASSSGRQGSPLHF,TGTGCCAGCAGTTCTGGCCGACAGGGATCACCCCTCCACTTT
-,TRBJ1-2,TRBV7-3,-,CASSPDSGYYGYTF,TGTGCCAGCAGCCCAGACTCGGGGTATTATGGCTACACCTTC
TRBD1,TRBJ2-7,TRBV7-9,-,CASSSGTAMRSSYEQYF,TGTGCCAGCAGCTCCGGGACAGCGATGAGGAGCTCCTACGAGCAGTACTTC
TRBD1,TRBJ2-7,TRBV27,-,CASSPTTGQGYEQYF,TGTGCCAGCAGTCCCACGACGGGACAGGGCTACGAGCAGTACTTC
TRBD2,TRBJ2-5,TRBV6-2/TRBV6-3,few,CASSYPSRTSRGETQYF,TGTGCCAGCAGTTACCCGAGTAGGACTAGCAGAGGGGAGACCCAGTACTTC
-,TRBJ1-1,TRBV7-2,few,CASSSLFTEAFF,TGTGCCAGCAGCTCCCTTTTCACTGAAGCTTTCTTT
-,TRBJ2-2,TRBV4-3,-,CASSQERGTGELFF,TGCGCCAGCAGCCAAGAGAGGGGAACCGGGGAGCTGTTTTTT
TRBD2,TRBJ2-3,TRBV7-2,few,CASSLRLAGVGTDTQYF,TGTGCCAGCAGCCTAAGACTAGCGGGGGTAGGCACAGATACGCAGTATTTT